This TCR beta chain was obtained from a study of technical replicates of blood from several donors. Clones were read by immunoSEQ multiplex PCR, and TCRdb kept only the in-frame ones, dropping some. The sample comprises approximately 80,000 clones, around nine tenths of which are singletons, and approximately 0.42% rests with the top ten. Germline V gene lookup returns CDR1 MNHEY and CDR2 SVGAGI. V was pared by 1 base and J by 2 bases, with 8 bases between. The CDR3 covers 15 residues. The chain is built from TRBV6-5 and TRBJ2-2; TRBD2 might be the D (6 bases). This clonotype originated in a human donor in good health. The sample was T cells isolated from PBMCs. This CDR3 reads CASSYFGGNTGELFF. The DNA for the CDR3 is TGTGCCAGCAGTTACTTCGGGGGAAACACCGGGGAGCTGTTTTTT.